The next 19 T cell receptor beta chains were all read from a single sample in a study of CD8+CD57+ T cells in acquired aplastic anemia. Using genomic DNA as the template, TCR beta VDJ and CDR3 profiling was carried out. TCRdb independently ran MiXCR on the reads; one entry per CDR3 protein. This sample has 200,000 to 250,000 distinct CDR3 sequences, with approximately 65% found just once. It was patients with CD8+CD57+ cell expansion by flow cytometry who were chosen for sequencing. The sample consisted of sorted CD4+, CD8+, or CD8+CD57+ T cells (not recorded which) from PBMCs. The receptors were sampled from a human donor with aplastic anemia.

This clonotype was observed a handful of times. V gene TRBV27 combines with J gene TRBJ2-2, with 10 nucleotides matching TRBD2. Germline CDR1 and CDR2: MNHEY and SMNVEV (reference sequence). The length of the CDR3 is 18 residues. V gave up 2 bases and J gave up 0 bases; unmatched junction bases: 6. CDR3 coding DNA: TGTGCCAGCAGTTTACTAGCGGGGGTGCGCGCGAACACCGGGGAGCTGTTTTTT. It codes for CASSLLAGVRANTGELFF.

The V gene is TRBV20-1, the J gene TRBJ2-5; 7 bases agree with TRBD1. Trimming removed 6 bases from V and 0 bases from J; junction bases left unmatched: 4. Germline V lookup: CDR1 DFQATT, CDR2 SNEGSKA (reference sequence). There are 13 residues in the CDR3. CDR3: CSAKQGNQETQYF. CDR3 coding DNA: TGCAGTGCGAAACAGGGGAACCAAGAGACCCAGTACTTC.

The gene calls are TRBV6-1 and TRBJ2-7; unclear D gene. V dropped 1 base and J dropped 3 bases, with 7 bases sitting between them. The CDR3 extends over 13 amino acids. CDR1 and CDR2 from the germline V gene are MNHNS and SASEGT. The chain's CDR3 is CASSEGLLYEQYF. CDR3 sequence (DNA): TGTGCCAGCAGTGAAGGCCTACTCTACGAGCAGTACTTC.

The chain uses TRBV19 and TRBJ2-7; TRBD1 agrees at 9 bases. Trimming at V came to 5 bases and at J to 11 bases, leaving 13 bases not matched to a gene. Germline loops: CDR1 LNHDA, CDR2 SQIVND (reference sequence). The CDR3 spans 14 residues. The CDR3 here is CASSAGTGSRSEYF. CDR3 bases: TGTGCCAGTAGTGCCGGGACAGGGTCCCGGAGCGAGTACTTC.

This chain uses TRBV5-4 with TRBJ2-3; no reliable D call. Trimming removed 6 bases at V and 6 bases at J, with 11 bases between. This CDR3 comprises 12 residues. CDR1 and CDR2 (germline): SGHNT, YYREEE (reference sequence). Here the CDR3 reads CASNPKGDTQYF. The CDR3 DNA sequence: TGTGCCAGCAACCCCAAAGGGGATACGCAGTATTTT.

This rearrangement joins TRBV7-9 to TRBJ1-1, with D unclear. CDR1 SEHNR and CDR2 FQNEAQ come from the germline V gene (reference sequence). Trimming took 5 bases from V and 4 from J, leaving 8 bases between them. This CDR3 is 12 amino acids long. The CDR3, as DNA: TGTGCCAGCAGCGGGATGGGCACTGAAGCTTTCTTT. This sequence encodes CASSGMGTEAFF.

The V and J genes are TRBV7-9 and TRBJ2-3; D uncertain. Trimming pared 5 bases from V and 2 bases from J, leaving 14 bases between. The CDR3 consists of 15 residues. CDR1 is SEHNR and CDR2 is FQNEAQ in the germline V gene (reference sequence). CDR3 sequence (DNA): TGTGCCAGCAGCGGGGTGAGGAAGAACACAGATACGCAGTATTTT. Protein sequence: CASSGVRKNTDTQYF.

This clonotype was observed once. This rearrangement joins TRBV7-2 to TRBJ1-1; D uncertain. CDR3 length: 12 amino acids. Germline loops: CDR1 SGHTA, CDR2 FQGNSA. The V end lost 5 bases, the J end lost 2 bases, and 6 bases lay between the germline ends. The CDR3 DNA is TGTGCCAGCAGCCAAATAAACACTGAAGCTTTCTTT. The encoded protein is CASSQINTEAFF.

The chain joins TRBV20-1 to TRBJ2-7; 13 positions match TRBD2. V lost 6 bases, J lost 1 base, and 9 bases stayed unmatched. The CDR3 length is 16 residues. CDR1 is DFQATT, CDR2 SNEGSKA, per germline (reference sequence). The chain's CDR3 is CSARATSGRRSYEQYF. The CDR3 nucleotides read TGCAGTGCCCGAGCGACTAGCGGGAGGAGGTCCTACGAGCAGTACTTC.

This chain connects TRBV5-1 to TRBJ2-7, with D unresolved. Trimming removed 0 bases from V and 2 bases from J, with 15 bases in between. CDR1 SGHRS and CDR2 YFSETQ come from the germline V gene. The CDR3 sequence is 16 residues long. CDR3 in DNA: TGCGCCAGCAGCTTGGCCCTGCCACCCTATGCCTACGAGCAGTACTTC. Its translation: CASSLALPPYAYEQYF.

This clonotype was counted a few times. This rearrangement joins TRBV29-1 to TRBJ2-7, with 8 nucleotides matching TRBD2. The CDR3 extends over 16 amino acids. V shed 4 bases and J 1 base; nucleotides not matched to a gene: 12. Germline V gene sequence: CDR1 SQVTM, CDR2 ANQGSEA. The CDR3 loop is CSVGERESLGSYEQYF. The CDR3 DNA is TGCAGCGTTGGGGAGCGGGAGAGTCTGGGATCCTACGAGCAGTACTTC.

The rearrangement joins TRBV15 to TRBJ1-1; D gene uncertain. CDR1 is LNHNV and CDR2 is YYDKDF in the germline V gene (reference sequence). Trimming took off 0 bases at V and 0 bases at J, with 5 bases between the two ends. This CDR3 contains 14 residues. The CDR3 spells CATSRDRLNTEAFF. CDR3 in DNA: TGTGCCACCAGCAGAGATCGTTTGAACACTGAAGCTTTCTTT.

V is TRBV19 and J is TRBJ2-7; possibly TRBD2 for D (5 bases). This CDR3 is 14 amino acids long. V lost 5 bases, J lost 0 bases, and 11 bases lay in between. Germline values: CDR1 LNHDA, CDR2 SQIVND (reference sequence). In nucleotides, the CDR3 is TGTGCCAGTAGTTTAACGGGGAGCTCCTACGAGCAGTACTTC. Residues: CASSLTGSSYEQYF.

J is TRBJ2-1 and V is TRBV5-1; weak D call: TRBD2 (6 bases). Per the germline V gene, CDR1 is SGHRS and CDR2 is YFSETQ. CDR3 length equals 16 residues. Trimming cost V 7 bases and J 9 bases, with 26 bases left between them. The CDR3 DNA sequence: TGCGCCAGCGGGCCCTATGGAGAAACTAGCAACCCTGAGCAGTTCTTC. Translated: CASGPYGETSNPEQFF. Full variable domain (rest looked up from reference TRBV5-1 and TRBJ2-1): KAGVTQTPRYLIKTRGQQVTLSCSPISGHRSVSWYQQTPGQGLQFLFEYFSETQRNKGNFPGRFSGRQFSNSRSEMNVSTLELGDSALYLCASGPYGETSNPEQFFGPGTRLTVL.

The gene calls are TRBV7-9 and TRBJ2-5; D is perhaps TRBD1 (5 bases). With 5 bases removed from V and 3 bases from J, the gap between germline ends came to 10 bases. Per the germline V gene, CDR1 is SEHNR and CDR2 is FQNEAQ (reference sequence). The CDR3 covers 13 residues. In DNA form, the CDR3 reads TGTGCCAGCAGCCCCGACAGAAAAGAGACCCAGTACTTC. This encodes CASSPDRKETQYF.

V gene TRBV7-3 combines with J gene TRBJ2-7, with 7 bases fitting TRBD2. From germline, CDR1 is SGHTA and CDR2 FQGTGA. The trim removed 2 bases at V and 2 bases at J, leaving 3 bases unmatched. The CDR3 contains 14 residues. CDR3: CASSLVRETYEQYF. CDR3 bases: TGTGCCAGCAGCTTAGTGCGGGAGACCTACGAGCAGTACTTC.

This chain uses TRBV7-9 with TRBJ2-5, with 9 bases lining up with TRBD2. The CDR3 is 17 amino acids. Germline V CDR1 and CDR2: SEHNR, FQNEAQ (reference sequence). V shed 5 bases and J 3 bases; nucleotides not matched to a gene: 13. CDR3 protein: CASSVLAGGRVEETQYF. The CDR3 DNA reads TGTGCCAGCAGCGTCCTGGCGGGGGGGCGGGTAGAAGAGACCCAGTACTTC.

The chain links TRBV24-1 to TRBJ2-7; tentative D call: TRBD2 (6 bases). The CDR3 has 20 residues. Germline values: CDR1 KGHDR, CDR2 SFDVKD. V was trimmed by 7 bases and J by 0 bases, leaving 30 bases between them. CDR3 bases: TGTGCCACCAGGCTGGAGTCGTGGCGCGGAGGGTTAGGCAGCTCCTACGAGCAGTACTTC. This encodes CATRLESWRGGLGSSYEQYF.

The V gene is TRBV19, the J gene TRBJ2-5, with 7 positions matching TRBD2. Germline V lookup: CDR1 LNHDA, CDR2 SQIVND (reference sequence). The CDR3 contains 13 residues. V trimming: 11 bases; J trimming: 0 bases; junction bases outside the gene matches: 6. The CDR3 bases are TGTGCCGGCCTAGCGGAAAACCAAGAGACCCAGTACTTC. Encoded protein: CAGLAENQETQYF.